These T cell receptor beta chains were read from a single sample in a study of CD8 T cells in ankylosing spondylitis. TCRdb reprocessed the 5' RACE reads via MiXCR and lists one record per CDR3 protein. Here the sample spans 250,000 or so distinct CDR3 sequences, approximately 20% being singletons. Sequencing input: blood, either unsorted or a sorted T cell fraction (not recorded which). These receptors were obtained from a male donor with ankylosing spondylitis or in good health (not recorded which). CDR3s include the opening cysteine and the closing phenylalanine or tryptophan. The D gene is left open where the match is weak. A row's size may be missing; if present it is once, few, many or a size class.

CDR3 protein | CDR3 DNA | D gene | CDR3 length | J gene | clone size | V gene
CASSFKGGRYEQYF | TGTGCCAGCAGCTTCAAGGGGGGGAGGTACGAGCAGTACTTC | - | 14 | TRBJ2-7 | - | TRBV5-6
CASSQPTVEQYF | TGTGCCAGCAGTCAACCGACGGTGGAGCAGTACTTC | - | 12 | TRBJ2-7 | few | TRBV7-9
CASSLDGSGELFF | TGTGCCAGCAGCTTAGACGGGTCCGGGGAGCTGTTTTTT | - | 13 | TRBJ2-2 | - | TRBV7-6
CASSVEGGRGGTSGSHEQFF | TGTGCCAGCAGCGTAGAAGGGGGGCGGGGCGGGACTAGCGGGAGTCATGAGCAGTTCTTC | TRBD2 | 20 | TRBJ2-1 | many | TRBV9
CASSQGLSETQYF | TGTGCCAGCAGCCAGGGGCTTAGCGAGACCCAGTACTTC | - | 13 | TRBJ2-5 | few | TRBV7-9
CASSLASGWGVAYEQYF | TGCGCCAGCAGCTTAGCTAGCGGCTGGGGGGTGGCCTACGAGCAGTACTTC | TRBD2 | 17 | TRBJ2-7 | few | TRBV5-1
CASSSLGLAGDEQYF | TGTGCCAGCAGCTCGCTTGGACTAGCGGGAGACGAGCAGTACTTC | TRBD2 | 15 | TRBJ2-7 | - | TRBV7-3
CASSLPGAFTDTQYF | TGTGCCAGCAGCTTGCCAGGGGCCTTCACAGATACGCAGTATTTT | - | 15 | TRBJ2-3 | many | TRBV5-4
CASSVVPFAEAFF | TGTGCCAGCAGCGTAGTTCCTTTTGCTGAAGCTTTCTTT | - | 13 | TRBJ1-1 | - | TRBV9
CASSLDRAPTNEKLFF | TGTGCCAGCAGCTTGGACAGGGCGCCAACTAATGAAAAACTGTTTTTT | TRBD1 | 16 | TRBJ1-4 | few | TRBV12-3/TRBV12-4
CASSGVYNEQFF | TGTGCCAGCAGCGGGGTTTACAATGAGCAGTTCTTC | - | 12 | TRBJ2-1 | many | TRBV5-6
CAISLSNGDTWQETQYF | TGTGCCATCAGCCTATCCAATGGGGACACCTGGCAAGAGACCCAGTACTTC | - | 17 | TRBJ2-5 | - | TRBV10-3
CASSFFGETGELFF | TGTGCCAGCAGTTTCTTCGGGGAAACCGGGGAGCTGTTTTTT | - | 14 | TRBJ2-2 | few | TRBV12-3/TRBV12-4
CASSYSDRGLGEQYF | TGTGCCAGCAGTTACTCCGACAGGGGGCTAGGCGAGCAGTACTTC | TRBD1 | 15 | TRBJ2-7 | - | TRBV6-5
CASSYTTGFRNTGELFF | TGTGCCAGCAGTTACACCACAGGGTTTCGGAACACCGGGGAGCTGTTTTTT | - | 17 | TRBJ2-2 | few | TRBV6-5
CASSDALADTQYF | TGTGCCAGCAGTGACGCCTTGGCAGATACGCAGTATTTT | - | 13 | TRBJ2-3 | many | TRBV2
CASSFDAASYEQYF | TGCGCCAGCAGCTTTGATGCAGCCTCCTACGAGCAGTACTTC | - | 14 | TRBJ2-7 | many | TRBV5-1
CASRTGMEAFF | TGTGCCAGCAGGACAGGGATGGAAGCTTTCTTT | TRBD1 | 11 | TRBJ1-1 | few | TRBV12-3/TRBV12-4
CASSPSRQTSGRPYNEQFF | TGTGCCAGCTCACCGTCCAGACAAACTAGCGGGAGGCCCTACAATGAGCAGTTCTTC | TRBD2 | 19 | TRBJ2-1 | - | TRBV18
CASSPAVGGREETQYF | TGTGCCAGCAGCCCAGCTGTCGGGGGGAGGGAAGAGACCCAGTACTTC | TRBD2 | 16 | TRBJ2-5 | few | TRBV6-1
CASSPTAGDTQYF | TGCGCCAGCAGCCCAACTGCGGGGGATACGCAGTATTTT | - | 13 | TRBJ2-3 | - | TRBV5-1
CASSQVGSGGELFF | TGCGCCAGCAGCCAAGTGGGTTCGGGCGGGGAGCTGTTTTTT | - | 14 | TRBJ2-2 | - | TRBV4-1
CASSLAVAGELFF | TGTGCCAGCAGCTTAGCGGTGGCAGGGGAGCTGTTTTTT | - | 13 | TRBJ2-2 | few | TRBV7-9